Presented here are 30 T cell receptor beta chains from one specimen sequenced in a study of graft-versus-host responses after intestinal transplantation. These TCRs' antigens remain unknown. The repertoire was sequenced with immunoSEQ multiplex PCR; TCRdb's copy has only in-frame clones and lacks some. This table holds about 92,000 clones, approximately 90% found once. The sequencing here drew on unstimulated CD8+ T cells sorted from spleen or lymph node cells, taken before intestinal transplant. All receptors derive from a human donor who received an intestinal transplant.

The rearrangement links TRBV7-6 to TRBJ2-3; 14 nucleotides match TRBD2. The CDR3 length is 17 residues. Germline assignment: CDR1 SGHVS and CDR2 FNYEAQ. J was trimmed by 2 bases and V by 5 bases; bases with no gene match: 6. CDR3 loop: CASSPTSGRDPTDTQYF. The DNA for the CDR3 is TGTGCCAGCAGCCCGACTAGCGGGAGGGACCCCACAGATACGCAGTATTTT.

Details on this clone: This sample includes further DNA sequences coding for the same CDR3. V and J are TRBV7-3 and TRBJ2-3, with 8 bases aligning to TRBD2. V was pared by 2 bases and J by 3 bases, with 1 base of the junction left unmatched. CDR3 length: 14 amino acids. CDR1 and CDR2 (germline): SGHTA, FQGTGA. DNA for the CDR3: TGTGCCAGCAGCTTAGCGGGGGGAACAGATACGCAGTATTTT. Amino acid sequence: CASSLAGGTDTQYF.

This clone was observed once. V usage is TRBV6-6 and J usage is TRBJ2-7; D ambiguous. V lost 6 bases to trimming and J lost 2 bases, with 5 bases between them. The CDR3 length is 11 residues. The V gene's germline CDR1 is MNHNY and CDR2 SVGAGI (reference sequence). Written as DNA, the CDR3 is TGTGCCAGCAGAACAACCTACGAGCAGTACTTC. This codes for CASRTTYEQYF.

Worth noting for this clone: Additional DNA sequences in this sample encode the identical CDR3. The V and J genes are TRBV7-2 and TRBJ2-1; D gene unclear. Between the trimmed V and J ends, which lost 2 bases and 2 bases, there was a span of 10 bases. The CDR3 length is 15 residues. CDR1 is SGHTA, CDR2 FQGNSA, per germline. For the CDR3, the DNA is TGTGCCAGCAGCTTAATCGGTGGGGCCTACAATGAGCAGTTCTTC. This translates into CASSLIGGAYNEQFF. The full variable domain, in which reference TRBV7-2 and TRBJ2-1 provide the parts outside the CDR3, is GAGVSQSPSNKVTEKGKDVELRCDPISGHTALYWYRQSLGQGLEFLIYFQGNSAPDKSGLPSDRFSAERTGGSVSTLTIQRTQQEDSAVYLCASSLIGGAYNEQFFGPGTRLTVL.

The gene calls are TRBV2 and TRBJ1-6, with 7 bases lining up with TRBD1. The ends lost 8 bases at V and 3 bases at J; junction bases unmatched: 13. Germline V gene lookup returns CDR1 SNHLY and CDR2 FYNNEI. The CDR3 is made up of 17 amino acids. The CDR3 DNA sequence: TGTGCCAGCCTACCATCCACAGGGGACGTCTATAATTCACCCCTCCACTTT. Protein sequence: CASLPSTGDVYNSPLHF. Looking up the rest from reference TRBV2 and TRBJ1-6 gives the full variable domain: EPEVTQTPSHQVTQMGQEVILRCVPISNHLYFYWYRQILGQKVEFLVSFYNNEISEKSEIFDDQFSVERPDGSNFTLKIRSTKLEDSAMYFCASLPSTGDVYNSPLHFGNGTRLTVT.

This rearrangement joins TRBV4-1 to TRBJ2-3, with 8 bases lining up with TRBD2. The V and J ends lost 1 base and 8 bases, in that order; junction bases with no gene match: 5. The CDR3 has 14 amino acids. Germline V CDR1 and CDR2: MGHRA, YSYEKL. The CDR3 DNA sequence: TGCGCCAGCAGCCAAGGACTAGCGTGGGGTACGCAGTATTTT. Translated, it gives CASSQGLAWGTQYF.

CDR3 in amino acids: CASSLGRAPYNEQFF. Written as DNA, the CDR3 is TGTGCCAGCAGCTTAGGGCGCGCCCCCTACAATGAGCAGTTCTTC. The chain couples TRBV5-6 to TRBJ2-1; D is unresolved. The V end lost 2 bases, the J end lost 2 bases, and 11 bases lay between the germline ends. The CDR3 is 15 amino acids. Germline lookup yields CDR1 SGHDT and CDR2 YYEEEE.

Details on this clone: A much larger clone lies one base from this, so it may be a read error. This rearrangement joins TRBV6-5 to TRBJ2-2; D remains unclear. Germline V gives CDR1 MNHEY, CDR2 SVGAGI. Trimming cost V 2 bases and J 3 bases, with 4 bases left between them. The CDR3 runs 13 residues. CDR3 in amino acids: CASSYGDTGELFF. The DNA of the CDR3 is TGTGCCAGCAGTTACGGGGACACCGGGGAGCTGTTTTTT.

The genes are TRBV5-1 and TRBJ1-2, with no clear D. CDR3 length: 12 residues. Trimming left V 4 bases short and J 7 bases short, with 11 bases between. Germline V gene data show CDR1 as SGHRS and CDR2 as YFSETQ. The CDR3 reads CASSRALRGYTF. The DNA for the CDR3 is TGCGCCAGCAGCAGAGCGCTCCGTGGCTACACCTTC.

The chain couples TRBV7-7 to TRBJ2-7; 8 nucleotides match TRBD2. CDR1 SSHAT and CDR2 FNYEAQ come from the germline V gene (reference sequence). This CDR3 contains 13 residues. V was clipped by 4 bases and J by 6 bases; unmatched bases: 5. CDR3 sequence (DNA): TGTGCCAGCAGCTCGGGGGGGGCCGCCGAGCAGTACTTC. It specifies CASSSGGAAEQYF.

The V gene is TRBV6-6, the J gene TRBJ1-2; the D is unclear. V lost 7 bases, J lost 7 bases, and 10 bases lay in between. Germline assignment: CDR1 MNHNY and CDR2 SVGAGI (reference sequence). This CDR3 has 11 amino acids. This chain's CDR3 is CASNPDGGYTF. For the CDR3, the DNA is TGTGCCAGCAATCCGGACGGTGGCTACACCTTC.

J is TRBJ1-2 and V is TRBV7-5; the table's D call, TRBD1, was not checked against the DNA. TRBV7-5 is reported as a pseudogene. CDR3 length equals 16 residues. Here the CDR3 reads CVRSPPAPASIYGYTF. The CDR3 coding sequence is TGTGTCAGAAGCCCCCCCGCTCCCGCCAGTATCTATGGCTACACCTTC.

The chain has TRBV11-2 and TRBJ2-3, with D perhaps assigned TRBD1 or TRBD2 (6 bases each). The V and J ends lost 1 base and 4 bases respectively, with 12 bases between them. CDR1 SGHAT and CDR2 FQNNGV come from the germline V gene. CDR3 size: 15 residues. The CDR3 bases are TGTGCCAGCAGCTTAGGAGGGGGGCAGGCAGATACGCAGTATTTT. It codes for CASSLGGGQADTQYF.

The CDR3 loop is CASGTSDTGELFF. CDR3 DNA sequence: TGTGCCAGCGGGACTAGCGACACCGGGGAGCTGTTTTTT. V is TRBV6-4 and J is TRBJ2-2, with 10 bases fitting TRBD2. Losses at the gene ends were 8 bases for V and 3 bases for J; bases not matched to a gene: 0. From germline, CDR1 is MRHNA and CDR2 SNTAGT. CDR3 length: 13 residues.

This chain connects TRBV29-1 to TRBJ2-7; 10 bases line up with TRBD1. V was clipped by 6 bases and J by 2 bases; unmatched bases: 10. The CDR3 is made up of 15 amino acids. Germline V gives CDR1 SQVTM, CDR2 ANQGSEA. The CDR3 DNA is TGCAGCGTCCCTGTTCGGACAGGGGGGACCTACGAGCAGTACTTC. Its protein product is CSVPVRTGGTYEQYF.

The rearrangement links TRBV19 to TRBJ1-3, with D uncertain. V was pared by 11 bases and J by 4 bases, with 9 bases between. Germline loops: CDR1 LNHDA, CDR2 SQIVND (reference sequence). The CDR3 runs 11 residues. The CDR3 DNA follows: TGTGCCGCGTCTCCGGGAAACACCATATATTTT. This gives the protein CAASPGNTIYF.

This chain links TRBV11-2 with TRBJ2-3; the match to TRBD2 covers 7 bases. Trimming cost V 6 bases and J 10 bases; bases outside gene matches: 7. The CDR3 runs to 12 residues. CDR1 and CDR2 from the germline V gene are SGHAT and FQNNGV. The DNA for the CDR3 is TGTGCCAGCAGTCGGGAGGTGAATCCGCAGTATTTT. Its translation: CASSREVNPQYF.

The chain uses TRBV27 and TRBJ2-6; 7 nucleotides align to TRBD1. The CDR3 sequence is 17 residues long. With 5 bases clipped from V and 0 bases from J, the junction kept 7 bases outside the gene matches. Germline V gene sequence: CDR1 MNHEY, CDR2 SMNVEV (reference sequence). This CDR3 reads CASSTRDSDSGANVLTF. In nucleotides, the CDR3 is TGTGCCAGCAGTACACGGGACAGTGACTCTGGGGCCAACGTCCTGACTTTC.

This clone was seen just once. This CDR3 is CASSLPLIQETQYF. CDR3 sequence (DNA): TGTGCCAGCAGCTTGCCGCTGATTCAAGAGACCCAGTACTTC. The gene calls are TRBV5-5 and TRBJ2-5, with no clear D. Germline V gene data show CDR1 as SGHKS and CDR2 as YYEKEE (reference sequence). The CDR3 is 14 amino acids. V lost 1 base and J 2 bases, leaving 9 bases between the germline ends.

J is TRBJ2-1 and V is TRBV7-6; D is possibly TRBD2 (5 bases). The V and J ends lost 5 bases and 3 bases respectively, with 17 bases between them. Germline loops: CDR1 SGHVS, CDR2 FNYEAQ. This CDR3 is 16 amino acids long. CDR3 loop: CASSHLSGEGYNEQFF. Written as DNA, the CDR3 is TGTGCCAGCAGCCATCTCTCCGGAGAGGGCTACAATGAGCAGTTCTTC.

This clone showed up just a few times. CDR3 DNA sequence: TGTGCCAGCAGTTACGCCGAATACACTGAAGCTTTCTTT. It yields the protein CASSYAEYTEAFF. This chain links TRBV6-5 with TRBJ1-1, with unresolved D. The CDR3 totals 13 residues. V lost 2 bases and J lost 3, with 7 bases in between. Looked up from germline, CDR1 is MNHEY and CDR2 is SVGAGI.

J is TRBJ2-1 and V is TRBV4-1; D possibly corresponds to TRBD1 (7 bases). Trimming shortened V by 5 bases and J by 0 bases, and 26 bases separated the two germline ends. Per the germline V gene, CDR1 is MGHRA and CDR2 is YSYEKL. There are 20 residues in the CDR3. The CDR3 region is CASSGGTGTALFFSYNEQFF. The CDR3 DNA follows: TGCGCCAGCAGCGGAGGGACCGGGACAGCCCTTTTCTTCTCCTACAATGAGCAGTTCTTC.

The chain employs TRBV9 and TRBJ2-1, with 7 bases lining up with TRBD2. The CDR3 is 14 residues long. Germline V gene sequence: CDR1 SGDLS, CDR2 YYNGEE. Trimming took 3 bases from V and 6 from J; bases not matched to a gene: 6. The CDR3 DNA is TGTGCCAGCAGCGACGGTTCGGGGGGCAATGAGCAGTTCTTC. This codes for CASSDGSGGNEQFF.

The CDR3 nucleotides read TGCGCCAGCAGCGACCGGGACAGGATCCTATCTTACTCTGGAAACACCATATATTTT. Translated: CASSDRDRILSYSGNTIYF. The chain employs TRBV23-1 and TRBJ1-3; 8 nucleotides match TRBD1. TRBV23-1 is recorded as an ORF, its role being uncertain. V shed 6 bases, J shed 0 bases, and the junction held 16 bases outside the gene matches. The CDR3 has 19 amino acids.

The V gene is TRBV6-5, the J gene TRBJ2-5, with 7 positions matching TRBD2. The end of the DNA fits TRBJ2-7 better, so the J call may be wrong. There are 14 residues in the CDR3. Germline CDR1 is MNHEY and CDR2 is SVGAGI. The DNA of the CDR3 is TGTGCCAGCAGTTACGGGGGGGGGTCATACGAGCAGTACTTC. It yields the protein CASSYGGGSYEQYF.

This clone occurred once. A junction end diverges from the germline sequence, so it may reflect a read error. J is TRBJ1-1 and V is TRBV6-5; D is unclear. The CDR3 loop spans 13 amino acids. Per germline, CDR1 MNHEY and CDR2 SVGAGI. The CDR3 here is CTSSYHGLSEAFF. DNA of the CDR3: TGTACCAGCAGTTACCACGGACTGTCTGAAGCTTTCTTT.

This chain joins TRBV5-4 and TRBJ1-2; D is possibly TRBD1 (5 bases). Looked up from germline, CDR1 is SGHNT and CDR2 is YYREEE (reference sequence). The CDR3 length is 14 residues. V lost 1 base and J 7 bases, leaving 14 bases between the germline ends. The CDR3 protein is CASSLYDSPSGYTF. The CDR3, as DNA: TGTGCCAGCAGCTTGTACGACAGCCCTTCTGGCTACACCTTC.

The chain recombines TRBV6-5 with TRBJ2-7; D is possibly TRBD1 (5 bases). Per germline, CDR1 MNHEY and CDR2 SVGAGI. The CDR3 length is 12 residues. Trimming removed 8 bases from V and 1 base from J, with 9 bases in between. CDR3 DNA: TGTGCCAGCGCTACAGGTTCCTACGAGCAGTACTTC. Amino acids: CASATGSYEQYF.

The chain joins TRBV9 to TRBJ2-1, with D possibly being TRBD1 (5 bases). V was clipped by 3 bases and J by 6 bases, with 10 bases between them. CDR1 and CDR2 (germline): SGDLS, YYNGEE. The CDR3 consists of 13 residues. CDR3 sequence reads: CASSDQGSNEQFF. The CDR3 DNA follows: TGTGCCAGCAGCGATCAGGGATCCAATGAGCAGTTCTTC.

The chain carries TRBV10-3 and TRBJ2-7; maybe TRBD2 (5 bases). Deletions cut 1 base from V and 6 bases from J, with 16 bases between. The CDR3 has 15 residues. Germline CDR1 and CDR2: ENHRY and SYGVKD. CDR3 nucleotide sequence: TGTGCCATCAGTGAGTTCGGAAAAGGAGGCTTCGAGCAGTACTTC. Amino acids: CAISEFGKGGFEQYF.